The T cell receptor beta chain under discussion was sequenced for a study of blood T cell repertoires in COVID-19. About the study: The origin of the acute and convalescent COVID-19 samples was the United States, Italy and Spain. The analysed material was cDNA or gDNA that came from T cells, B-cell-depleted T cells, or PBMCs.

In the study's own analysis: Amplification of reference gene primers provided the estimated nucleated cell counts. Data came from immunoSEQ multiplex PCR; TCRdb stores just in-frame clones and leaves some out. The V and J calls and clone size come from that table; D and trimming were worked out from the DNA. The data show about 190,000 clones, around four fifths seen once. Between the trimmed V and J ends, which lost 1 base and 2 bases, there was a span of 15 bases. Looked up from germline, CDR1 is MNHNS and CDR2 is SASEGT. This CDR3 has 17 amino acids. This rearrangement joins TRBV6-1 to TRBJ1-5; D is perhaps TRBD1 (6 bases). The specimen was peripheral blood. The clonotype originates from a human donor in a cohort sampled during active COVID-19. The CDR3 reads CASSEGSAGAGNQPQHF. The CDR3, as DNA: TGTGCCAGCAGTGAAGGCTCGGCAGGGGCCGGCAATCAGCCCCAGCATTTT.